The clone carrying this T cell receptor (beta chain) occurred a few times. A read error may explain this, as a much larger clone is one base away. TCRdb re-called the PCR reads through MiXCR, storing one row per CDR3 protein. The table lists about 640,000 distinct CDR3 sequences, nearly 20% of them singletons. This entry comes from a study of molecular identifiers for immune sequencing clone quantification. About the study: Within a replicate experiment, RNA obtained from either about 21,000 or 97,000 naive CD8 cells was divided into five aliquots, and four of those aliquots were then sequenced.

The CDR3 contains 19 residues. Germline CDR1 reads SGHTA; CDR2 reads FQGNSA. The material sequenced was naive CD8+ T cells from blood, with Jurkat cell RNA spiked in. Subset indicated: FACS-sorted CD8+CD4-CCR7+CD45RA+ naive T cells. The TCR sequence derives from a human donor in good health. Some libraries in this study had Jurkat cell RNA spiked in. V gene TRBV7-2 combines with J gene TRBJ2-5; D remains ambiguous. CDR3 in amino acids: CASSLKPPIVEKYQGTQYF. Written as DNA, the CDR3 is TGTGCCAGCAGCCTAAAACCACCGATCGTGGAGAAGTACCAAGGGACCCAGTACTTC.